This T cell receptor (beta chain) was documented in a study of cytomegalovirus exposure and HLA in healthy donors. Per germline, CDR1 SGHKS and CDR2 YYEKEE (reference sequence). This CDR3 has 16 residues. Trimming removed 2 bases from V and 0 bases from J, with 11 bases in between. PCR employed 60 Vbeta and 13 Jbeta primers. Assay used: immunoSEQ multiplex PCR; TCRdb lists only in-frame clones, some missing. The sample shows about 130,000 clones, roughly 71% of them seen only once. The sequenced sample consisted of PBMCs. The clonotype was recovered from a woman aged 45-60 years in good health and CMV-seropositive. The genes are TRBV5-5 and TRBJ1-4; D is unresolved. The CDR3 nucleotides are TGTGCCAGCAGCTTCAGTCCCATCGCAACTAATGAAAAACTGTTTTTT. Its protein product is CASSFSPIATNEKLFF.